This is a list of T cell receptor beta chains from one sample in a study of cytotoxic CD8 clonotypes in ibrutinib-treated CLL. TCRdb's table, derived via immunoSEQ multiplex PCR, lists solely in-frame clones and lacks some. The sample has about 160,000 clones; roughly 84% are singletons. The input for sequencing was PBMCs, taken at disease progression, from a patient treated with ibrutinib. The receptors here all came from a human donor with chronic lymphocytic leukemia. Each CDR3 is given with its conserved first and last residue.

V gene	J gene	CDR3 protein
TRBV5-1	TRBJ2-1	CASSERDPINEQFF
TRBV28	TRBJ2-7	CASSETPTDLLPYEQYF
TRBV14	TRBJ1-1	CASSPWGRGMNTEAFF
TRBV23-1	TRBJ2-7	CASKEDSTNPYEQYF
TRBV7-9	TRBJ1-1	CASGLGTAEAFF
TRBV27	TRBJ1-2	CASSPITGVSGYTF
TRBV14	TRBJ1-5	CASSQTNSNQPQHF
TRBV11-3	TRBJ2-1	CASSLGLGSGAYNEQFF
TRBV5-1	TRBJ2-7	CASSLGYEQYF
TRBV2	TRBJ2-3	CASKGGSSTDTQYF
TRBV18	TRBJ2-7	CASSQRGVAYEQYF
TRBV6-5	TRBJ1-2	CASSYSSTARGYGYTF
TRBV4-3	TRBJ2-1	CASSPDPGLVAPYNEQFF
TRBV28	TRBJ1-2	CASVRQAGGYTF
TRBV19	TRBJ2-7	CATKAPSGRRYEQYF
TRBV6-1	TRBJ2-7	CASTSGLPAYEQYF
TRBV28	TRBJ2-1	CASSFMRSSYNEQFF
TRBV4-1	TRBJ1-1	CASSRTGNTEAFF
TRBV5-1	TRBJ2-3	CASTSGRAPDTQYF
TRBV9	TRBJ1-3	CASSVGGPGNTIYF
TRBV10-3	TRBJ1-1	CAISGPRQQNTEAFF
TRBV4-3	TRBJ1-2	CASSQVVSIARSYTF
TRBV7-2	TRBJ2-7	CASSLEGTGYYEQYF
TRBV28	TRBJ2-6	CASVRSSGANVLTF
TRBV6-1	TRBJ1-5	CASHRGNQPQHF
TRBV15	TRBJ1-1	CATSRDSGAWGTEAFF
TRBV14	TRBJ2-7	CASSHQSGVTGGQYEQYF
TRBV5-1	TRBJ2-3	CASSLFRGRTDTQYF
TRBV19	TRBJ1-5	CASSPTQGSLYSNQPQHF
TRBV6-6	TRBJ2-2	CASSYSTSGNTGELFF
TRBV19	TRBJ2-7	CASREKSDSYEQYF
TRBV6-5	TRBJ2-2	CSTRGRNTGELFF
TRBV19	TRBJ2-7	CASSIEETQSSYEQYF